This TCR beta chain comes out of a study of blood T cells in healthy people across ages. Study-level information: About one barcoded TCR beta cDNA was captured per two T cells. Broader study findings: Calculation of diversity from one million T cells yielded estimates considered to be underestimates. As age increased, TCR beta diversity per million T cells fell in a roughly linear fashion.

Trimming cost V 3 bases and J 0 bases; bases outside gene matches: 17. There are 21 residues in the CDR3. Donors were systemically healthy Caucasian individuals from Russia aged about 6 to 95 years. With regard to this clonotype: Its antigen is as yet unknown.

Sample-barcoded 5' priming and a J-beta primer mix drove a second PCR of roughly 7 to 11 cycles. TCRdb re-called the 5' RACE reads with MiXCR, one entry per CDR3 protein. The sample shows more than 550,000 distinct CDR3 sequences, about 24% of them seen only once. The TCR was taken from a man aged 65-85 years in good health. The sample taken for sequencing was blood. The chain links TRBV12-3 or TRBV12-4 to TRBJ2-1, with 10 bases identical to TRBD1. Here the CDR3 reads CASSLAFRDRGSGDSYNEQFF. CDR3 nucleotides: TGTGCCAGCAGTTTGGCCTTCCGGGACAGGGGCTCGGGGGACTCCTACAATGAGCAGTTCTTC.